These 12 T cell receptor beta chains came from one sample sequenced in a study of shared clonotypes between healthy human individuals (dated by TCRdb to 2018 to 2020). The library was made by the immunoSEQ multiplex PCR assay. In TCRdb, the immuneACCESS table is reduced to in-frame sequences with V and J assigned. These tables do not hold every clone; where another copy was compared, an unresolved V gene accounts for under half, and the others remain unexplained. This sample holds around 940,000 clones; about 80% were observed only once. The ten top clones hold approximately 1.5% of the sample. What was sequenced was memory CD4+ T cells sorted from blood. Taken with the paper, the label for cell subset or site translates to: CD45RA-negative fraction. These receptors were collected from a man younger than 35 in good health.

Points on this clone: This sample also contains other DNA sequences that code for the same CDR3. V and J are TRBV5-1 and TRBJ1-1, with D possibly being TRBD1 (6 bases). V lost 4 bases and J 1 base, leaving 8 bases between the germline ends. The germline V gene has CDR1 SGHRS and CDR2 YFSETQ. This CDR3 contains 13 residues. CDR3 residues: CASSLTGNTEAFF. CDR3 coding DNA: TGCGCCAGCAGCCTGACAGGGAACACTGAAGCTTTCTTT.

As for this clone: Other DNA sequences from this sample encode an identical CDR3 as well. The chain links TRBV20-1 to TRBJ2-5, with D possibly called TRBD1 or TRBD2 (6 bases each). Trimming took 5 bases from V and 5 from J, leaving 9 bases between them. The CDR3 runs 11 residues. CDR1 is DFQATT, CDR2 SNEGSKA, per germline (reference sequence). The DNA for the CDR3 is TGCAGTGCTTGGAGGGGGGAGACCCAGTACTTC. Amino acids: CSAWRGETQYF.

The CDR3 loop reads CASSLFSHNEQFF. CDR3 in DNA: TGTGCCAGCAGCTTATTCAGCCACAATGAGCAGTTCTTC. The rearrangement uses TRBV7-2 and TRBJ2-1; D gene uncertain. Trimming removed 2 bases from V and 5 bases from J, with 7 bases in between. The CDR3 is made up of 13 amino acids. The germline CDR1 and CDR2 sequences are SGHTA and FQGNSA. Drawing the rest from reference TRBV7-2 and TRBJ2-1, the complete variable domain is GAGVSQSPSNKVTEKGKDVELRCDPISGHTALYWYRQSLGQGLEFLIYFQGNSAPDKSGLPSDRFSAERTGGSVSTLTIQRTQQEDSAVYLCASSLFSHNEQFFGPGTRLTVL.

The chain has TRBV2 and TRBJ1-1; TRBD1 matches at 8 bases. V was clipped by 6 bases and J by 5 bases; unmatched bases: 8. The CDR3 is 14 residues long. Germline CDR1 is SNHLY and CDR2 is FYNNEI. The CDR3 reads CASSPQGGGTEAFF. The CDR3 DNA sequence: TGTGCCAGCAGCCCACAGGGGGGTGGGACTGAAGCTTTCTTT. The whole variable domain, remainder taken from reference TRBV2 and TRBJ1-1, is EPEVTQTPSHQVTQMGQEVILRCVPISNHLYFYWYRQILGQKVEFLVSFYNNEISEKSEIFDDQFSVERPDGSNFTLKIRSTKLEDSAMYFCASSPQGGGTEAFFGQGTRLTVV.

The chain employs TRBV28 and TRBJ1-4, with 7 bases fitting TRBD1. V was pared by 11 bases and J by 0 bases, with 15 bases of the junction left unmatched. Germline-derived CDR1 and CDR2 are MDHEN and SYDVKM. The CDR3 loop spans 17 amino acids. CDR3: CAPPLRQGGSTNEKLFF. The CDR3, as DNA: TGTGCCCCTCCTCTTCGACAGGGCGGCTCAACTAATGAAAAACTGTTTTTT.

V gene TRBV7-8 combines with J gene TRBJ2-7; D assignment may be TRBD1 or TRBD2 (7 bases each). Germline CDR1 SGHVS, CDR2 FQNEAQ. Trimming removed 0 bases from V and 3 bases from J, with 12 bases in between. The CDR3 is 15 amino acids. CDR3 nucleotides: TGTGCCAGCAGCTTAGCGAGCGGGACAGTCTACGAGCAGTACTTC. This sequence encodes CASSLASGTVYEQYF.

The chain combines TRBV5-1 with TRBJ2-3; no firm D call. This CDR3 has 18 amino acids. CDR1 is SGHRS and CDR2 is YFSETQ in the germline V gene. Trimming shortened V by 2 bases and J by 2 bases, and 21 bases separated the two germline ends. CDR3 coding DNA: TGCGCCAGCAGCTTCGTTGGTAGAGACCCTAAACTCACAGATACGCAGTATTTT. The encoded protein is CASSFVGRDPKLTDTQYF.

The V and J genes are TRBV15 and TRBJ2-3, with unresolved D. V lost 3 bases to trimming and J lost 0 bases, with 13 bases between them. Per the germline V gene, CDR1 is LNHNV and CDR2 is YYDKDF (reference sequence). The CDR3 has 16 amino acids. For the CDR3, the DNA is TGTGCCACCAGCAGGGGTAGCCTTGCTAGCACAGATACGCAGTATTTT. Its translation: CATSRGSLASTDTQYF.

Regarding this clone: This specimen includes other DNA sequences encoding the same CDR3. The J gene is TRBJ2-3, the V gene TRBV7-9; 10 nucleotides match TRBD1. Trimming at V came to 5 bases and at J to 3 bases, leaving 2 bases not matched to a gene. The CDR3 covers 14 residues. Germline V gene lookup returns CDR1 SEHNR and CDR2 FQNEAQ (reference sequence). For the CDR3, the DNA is TGTGCCAGCAGCCGGACAGGGGGGACAGATACGCAGTATTTT. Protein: CASSRTGGTDTQYF.

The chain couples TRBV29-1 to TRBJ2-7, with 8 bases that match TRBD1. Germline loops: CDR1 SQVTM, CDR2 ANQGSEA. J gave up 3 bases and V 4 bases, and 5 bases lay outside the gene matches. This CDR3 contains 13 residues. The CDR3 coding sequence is TGCAGCGTTGCTCTCGACAGGGGCTACGAGCAGTACTTC. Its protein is CSVALDRGYEQYF.

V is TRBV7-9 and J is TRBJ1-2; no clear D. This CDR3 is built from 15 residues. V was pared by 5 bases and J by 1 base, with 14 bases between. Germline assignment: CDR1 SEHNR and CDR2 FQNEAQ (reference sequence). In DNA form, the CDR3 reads TGTGCCAGCAGCCCCACGCAGGACCTTAACTATGGCTACACCTTC. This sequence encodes CASSPTQDLNYGYTF.

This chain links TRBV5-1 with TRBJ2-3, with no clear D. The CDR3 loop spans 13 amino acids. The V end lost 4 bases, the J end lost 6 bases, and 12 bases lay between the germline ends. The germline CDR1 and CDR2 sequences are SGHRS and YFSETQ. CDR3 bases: TGCGCCAGCAGCCCACGGACGGTGGATACGCAGTATTTT. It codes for CASSPRTVDTQYF. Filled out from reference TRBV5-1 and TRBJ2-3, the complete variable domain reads KAGVTQTPRYLIKTRGQQVTLSCSPISGHRSVSWYQQTPGQGLQFLFEYFSETQRNKGNFPGRFSGRQFSNSRSEMNVSTLELGDSALYLCASSPRTVDTQYFGPGTRLTVL.